This T cell receptor (beta chain) derives from a study of cytomegalovirus exposure and HLA in healthy donors. Study-level findings and limits: Accurate HLA-A and HLA-B prediction from TCR beta sequences was reported for most subjects.

PCR was performed using 60 Vbeta and 13 Jbeta primers. The data were produced by immunoSEQ multiplex PCR, yet TCRdb's version contains in-frame clones alone and is incomplete. With tens of thousands of clones in the sample, the ten largest clones hold 3% to 4.5%. Worth noting for this clone: Its target is unknown.

V lost 6 bases and J lost 6, with 15 bases in between. CDR3 length: 14 residues. The V gene's germline CDR1 is SGHRS and CDR2 YFSETQ. The chain recombines TRBV5-1 with TRBJ1-4; no clear D gene. The clonotype was recovered from a man between 18 and 29 years old in good health and CMV-seropositive. Source material: PBMCs. The CDR3, as DNA: TGCGCCAGCACCAAGGAGGGCGCCGATGAAAAACTGTTTTTT. It translates to CASTKEGADEKLFF.